Below are 14 T cell receptor beta chains sequenced from a single sample in a study of T cells after yellow fever vaccination. Via MiXCR, TCRdb re-called the 5' RACE reads, giving one row per CDR3 protein. In the table there are approximately 120,000 distinct CDR3 sequences, under 8.5% of which are singletons. The starting material was CD4+ T cells sorted from PBMCs, obtained around 10 days after the first yellow fever vaccination. These TCRs come from a man aged 18 to 35 who received the YFV17D yellow fever vaccine.

Ten or more counts support this clonotype. The V call is TRBV27, the J call TRBJ2-1; 8 bases align to TRBD2. The ends lost 2 bases at V and 1 base at J; junction bases unmatched: 4. In germline, CDR1 is MNHEY, CDR2 SMNVEV (reference sequence). CDR3 length equals 16 residues. The CDR3 DNA sequence: TGTGCCAGCAGTTTACGGCGGGGGGATTCCTACAATGAGCAGTTCTTC. Translated: CASSLRRGDSYNEQFF.

This clonotype has ten or more counts. The chain recombines TRBV9 with TRBJ2-5; D is unclear. This CDR3 spans 13 amino acids. Per germline, CDR1 SGDLS and CDR2 YYNGEE. V lost 0 bases and J 5 bases, leaving 8 bases between the germline ends. The CDR3 nucleotides read TGTGCCAGCAGCGTAGGCATGATCGAGACCCAGTACTTC. It translates to CASSVGMIETQYF. Combining the CDR3 with reference TRBV9 and TRBJ2-5 gives the whole variable domain DSGVTQTPKHLITATGQRVTLRCSPRSGDLSVYWYQQSLDQGLQFLIQYYNGEERAKGNILERFSAQQFPDLHSELNLSSLELGDSALYFCASSVGMIETQYFGPGTRLLVL.

This clonotype was seen at least ten times. This chain joins TRBV28 and TRBJ2-5, with unresolved D. The CDR3 is 12 amino acids. Germline-derived CDR1 and CDR2 are MDHEN and SYDVKM. The ends were cut back, 6 bases at V and 2 bases at J, with 7 bases in the middle. CDR3 sequence: CASRAGQETQYF. CDR3 DNA: TGTGCCAGCAGGGCAGGACAAGAGACCCAGTACTTC.

At least ten counts were recorded for this clonotype. The chain joins TRBV12-3 or TRBV12-4 to TRBJ2-1, with a tentative D call TRBD2 (5 bases). The V and J ends lost 7 bases and 13 bases respectively, with 14 bases between them. The CDR3 is made up of 11 amino acids. The CDR3 bases are TGTGCCAGCATCATAGCGAACAGACAGTTCTTC. Its protein product is CASIIANRQFF.

This clonotype appeared many times. This chain connects TRBV10-3 to TRBJ1-1; TRBD1 matches 8 bases. There are 14 residues in the CDR3. Losses at the gene ends were 8 bases for V and 4 bases for J; bases not matched to a gene: 9. Germline CDR1 and CDR2: ENHRY and SYGVKD. CDR3 sequence reads: CAISPQGATTEAFF. The CDR3 DNA sequence: TGTGCCATCTCGCCTCAGGGGGCGACCACTGAAGCTTTCTTT.

This clonotype was counted once. The chain recombines TRBV10-3 with TRBJ2-5; D call uncertain. CDR1 is ENHRY and CDR2 is SYGVKD in the germline V gene. V was trimmed by 4 bases and J by 4 bases, leaving 13 bases between them. The CDR3 covers 14 residues. The CDR3 DNA follows: TGTGCCATCAGTGTTAGTACCTCGATAGAGACCCAGTACTTC. Translation gives CAISVSTSIETQYF.

The table lists this clonotype with a few counts. V gene TRBV5-4 combines with J gene TRBJ2-6; D perhaps matches TRBD1 (6 bases). V lost 7 bases and J 3 bases, leaving 20 bases between the germline ends. Germline CDR1 reads SGHNT; CDR2 reads YYREEE (reference sequence). The CDR3 totals 17 residues. The CDR3: CASRLGQLRDGANVLTF. Here the CDR3 DNA reads TGTGCCAGCCGGCTCGGACAGCTCAGGGATGGGGCCAACGTCCTGACTTTC.

Turning to this clonotype: A much bigger clone sits one base away, suggesting this may be a read error. The CDR3 DNA follows: TGCGCCAGCAGTCGGGGAGGACACGGGTCCTACGAGCAGTACGTC. Its protein product is CASSRGGHGSYEQYV. The chain carries TRBV4-3 and TRBJ2-7; the D gene is possibly TRBD2 (6 bases). Germline assignment: CDR1 LGHNA and CDR2 YSLEER. The CDR3 extends over 15 amino acids. Trimming removed 6 bases at V and 1 base at J, with 16 bases between.

This clonotype was counted at least ten times. The genes are TRBV12-3 or TRBV12-4 and TRBJ1-2; 8 bases map to TRBD1. The CDR3 contains 14 residues. Trimming took 5 bases from V and 9 from J; bases not matched to a gene: 11. The CDR3 spells CASSARDRFVSYTF. CDR3 nucleotides: TGTGCCAGCAGTGCCCGGGACAGGTTTGTCAGCTACACCTTC.

This clonotype was seen only a few times. The chain carries TRBV6-5 and TRBJ2-2; TRBD1 matches at 11 bases. The V and J ends lost 1 base and 7 bases, in that order; junction bases with no gene match: 8. The germline V gene encodes CDR1 MNHEY and CDR2 SVGAGI. The CDR3 is made up of 17 amino acids. The CDR3 reads CASSYLGGTGGRGELFF. The CDR3 DNA follows: TGTGCCAGCAGTTACTTAGGCGGGACAGGGGGTCGCGGGGAGCTGTTTTTT.

This clonotype was observed at least ten times. The V gene is TRBV20-1, the J gene TRBJ2-6; weak D call: TRBD2 (5 bases). The germline gives CDR1 DFQATT, CDR2 SNEGSKA (reference sequence). Trimming took off 1 base at V and 1 base at J, with 8 bases between the two ends. The CDR3 has 15 amino acids. The CDR3 DNA is TGCAGTGCTAGAGGAGGGAATTCTGGGGCCAACGTCCTGACTTTC. It is translated as CSARGGNSGANVLTF.

This clonotype was observed at least ten times. The V gene is TRBV5-1, the J gene TRBJ2-7; the D is unclear. This CDR3 region has 17 residues. The V gene lost 0 bases and the J gene lost 1 base, with 17 bases spanning the gap. The V gene's germline CDR1 is SGHRS and CDR2 YFSETQ. This chain's CDR3 is CASSLGDLLGRSYEQYF. The DNA of the CDR3 is TGCGCCAGCAGCTTGGGAGACTTGTTGGGAAGGTCCTACGAGCAGTACTTC.

The chain uses TRBV5-8 and TRBJ1-1, with D hard to call. The V end lost 4 bases, the J end lost 4 bases, and 11 bases lay between the germline ends. CDR1 is SGHTS, CDR2 YDEGEE, per germline. The CDR3 runs 13 residues. CDR3 sequence (DNA): TGTGCCAGCAGCCATGGGGTGGTCACTGAAGCTTTCTTT. Encoded protein: CASSHGVVTEAFF.

In this sample, this clonotype turned up many times. V gene TRBV6-1 combines with J gene TRBJ1-2; D perhaps matches TRBD1 (6 bases). Germline CDR1 and CDR2: MNHNS and SASEGT. The CDR3 is 13 amino acids. Between the trimmed V and J ends, which lost 10 bases and 7 bases, there was a span of 19 bases. CDR3 DNA: TGTGCCACCGCGGGGGGGGCGAGCGGTGGCTACACCTTC. Amino acids: CATAGGASGGYTF.